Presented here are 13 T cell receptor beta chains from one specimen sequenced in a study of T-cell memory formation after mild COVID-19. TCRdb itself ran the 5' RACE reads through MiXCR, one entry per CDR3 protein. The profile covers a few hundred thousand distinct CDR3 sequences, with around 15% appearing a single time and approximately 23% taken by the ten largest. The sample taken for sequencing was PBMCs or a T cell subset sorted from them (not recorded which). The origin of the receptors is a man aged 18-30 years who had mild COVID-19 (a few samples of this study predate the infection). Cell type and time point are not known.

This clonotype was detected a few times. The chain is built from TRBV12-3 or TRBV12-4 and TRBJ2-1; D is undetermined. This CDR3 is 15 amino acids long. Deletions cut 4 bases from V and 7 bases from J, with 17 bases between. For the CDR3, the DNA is TGTGCCAGCAGTTCCCCCGGGTTCCAGGTTAATGAGCAGTTCTTC. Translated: CASSSPGFQVNEQFF.

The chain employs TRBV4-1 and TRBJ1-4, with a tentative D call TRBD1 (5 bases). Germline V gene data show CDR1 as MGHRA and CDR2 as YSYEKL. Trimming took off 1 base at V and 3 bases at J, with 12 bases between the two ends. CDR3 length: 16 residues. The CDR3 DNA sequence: TGCGCCAGCAGCCAAGTGTCGACAGAGTCTAATGAAAAACTGTTTTTT. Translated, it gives CASSQVSTESNEKLFF.

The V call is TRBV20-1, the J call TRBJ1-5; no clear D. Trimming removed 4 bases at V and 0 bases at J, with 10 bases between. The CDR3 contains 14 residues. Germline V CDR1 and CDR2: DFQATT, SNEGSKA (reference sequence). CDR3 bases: TGCAGTGCTAAACAAAGTAATAGCAATCAGCCCCAGCATTTT. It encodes CSAKQSNSNQPQHF.

CDR3 in amino acids: CSAVTGENYGYTF. In DNA form, the CDR3 reads TGCAGTGCCGTGACAGGGGAGAACTATGGCTACACCTTC. V usage is TRBV20-1 and J usage is TRBJ1-2; 8 positions agree with TRBD1. V lost 6 bases to trimming and J lost 2 bases; unmatched junction nucleotides: 5. The CDR3 length is 13 residues. Per the germline V gene, CDR1 is DFQATT and CDR2 is SNEGSKA (reference sequence).

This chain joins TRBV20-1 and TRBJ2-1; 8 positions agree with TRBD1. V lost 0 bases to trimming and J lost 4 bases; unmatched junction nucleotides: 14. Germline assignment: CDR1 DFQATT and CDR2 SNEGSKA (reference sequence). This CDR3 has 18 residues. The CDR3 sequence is CSARDYRDRQTRYNEQFF. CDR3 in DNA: TGCAGTGCTAGAGATTATCGGGACAGGCAGACCCGTTACAATGAGCAGTTCTTC.

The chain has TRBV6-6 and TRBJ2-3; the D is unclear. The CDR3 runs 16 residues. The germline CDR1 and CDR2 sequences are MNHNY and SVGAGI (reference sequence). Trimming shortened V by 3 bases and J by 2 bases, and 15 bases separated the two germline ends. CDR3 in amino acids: CASSYRAQPITDTQYF. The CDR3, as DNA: TGTGCCAGCAGTTATAGGGCTCAACCCATCACAGATACGCAGTATTTT.

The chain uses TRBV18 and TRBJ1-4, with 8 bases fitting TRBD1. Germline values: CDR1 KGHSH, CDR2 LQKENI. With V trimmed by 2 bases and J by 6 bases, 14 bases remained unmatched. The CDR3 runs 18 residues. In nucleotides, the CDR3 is TGTGCCAGCTCACCAGGTATCACAGGGGGAAAGATCGATGAAAAACTGTTTTTT. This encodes CASSPGITGGKIDEKLFF.

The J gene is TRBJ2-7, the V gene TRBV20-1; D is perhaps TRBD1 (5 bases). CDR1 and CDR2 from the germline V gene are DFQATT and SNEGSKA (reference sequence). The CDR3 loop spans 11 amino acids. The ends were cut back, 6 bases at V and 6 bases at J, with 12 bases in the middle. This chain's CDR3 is CSAYGHSEQYF. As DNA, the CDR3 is TGCAGTGCCTATGGACACTCCGAGCAGTACTTC.

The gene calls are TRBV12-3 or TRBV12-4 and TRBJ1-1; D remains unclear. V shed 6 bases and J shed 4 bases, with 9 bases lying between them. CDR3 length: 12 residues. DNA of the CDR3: TGTGCCAGCAGGGGAATGGGCACTGAAGCTTTCTTT. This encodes CASRGMGTEAFF.

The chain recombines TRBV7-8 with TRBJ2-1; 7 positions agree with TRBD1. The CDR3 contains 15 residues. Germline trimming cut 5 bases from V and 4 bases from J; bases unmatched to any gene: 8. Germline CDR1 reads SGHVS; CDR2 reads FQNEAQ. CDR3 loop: CASSATGAAYNEQFF. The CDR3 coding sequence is TGTGCCAGCAGCGCCACAGGGGCCGCATACAATGAGCAGTTCTTC.

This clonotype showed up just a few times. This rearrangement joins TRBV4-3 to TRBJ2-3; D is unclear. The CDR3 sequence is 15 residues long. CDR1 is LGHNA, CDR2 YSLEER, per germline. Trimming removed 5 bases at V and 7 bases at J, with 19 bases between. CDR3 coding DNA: TGCGCCAGCAGCAGCGTCCCTAACCAGATGCATACGCAGTATTTT. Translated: CASSSVPNQMHTQYF.

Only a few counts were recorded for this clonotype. CDR3: CASSQTGEIYEQYF. The CDR3 DNA sequence: TGTGCCAGCAGTCAGACAGGGGAGATCTACGAGCAGTACTTC. This sequence joins TRBV28 and TRBJ2-7; 8 bases align to TRBD1. The germline V gene encodes CDR1 MDHEN and CDR2 SYDVKM. There are 14 residues in the CDR3. The V segment lost 5 bases and the J segment 3 bases; nucleotides outside the gene matches: 6.

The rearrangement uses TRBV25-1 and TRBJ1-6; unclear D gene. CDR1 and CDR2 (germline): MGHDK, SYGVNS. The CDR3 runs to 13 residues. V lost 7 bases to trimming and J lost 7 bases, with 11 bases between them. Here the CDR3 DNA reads TGTGCCAGCACAAACTCGGGGAATTCACCCCTCCACTTT. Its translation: CASTNSGNSPLHF.